The clone carrying this T cell receptor beta chain was counted once. Its antigen remains unidentified. The data were taken from a study of vaccination effects on CD4 cells after COVID-19. Findings and caveats of the study: Clones from infection and from vaccination both contracted markedly late after vaccination. Spike-reactive clones present post-vaccine in convalescents were predominantly new vaccine-induced clones. Convalescent patients in the study were few, and early post-infection timepoints were absent.

Subsequent to a culture period of 10 days, CD4+ T cells were isolated. From March to December 2020, the person had a SARS-CoV-2 infection that was confirmed by PCR. Vaccination of participants consisted of two doses of either the BNT162b2 or mRNA-1273 vaccine. The V and J ends lost 4 bases and 7 bases respectively, with 15 bases between them. Germline V gene sequence: CDR1 SGHNT, CDR2 YYREEE (reference sequence). This CDR3 is built from 14 residues. Profiling relied on immunoSEQ multiplex PCR, and the TCRdb table lists in-frame clones only, not all of them. The sample lists roughly 46,000 clones; around 70% were seen once.

This receptor was obtained from a human donor who had a prior SARS-CoV-2 infection. The source was CD4+ T cells from PBMCs cultured without peptide, collected after COVID-19 vaccination. This chain joins TRBV5-4 and TRBJ2-1, with D possibly TRBD2 on 6 matching bases. CDR3 bases: TGTGCCAGCAGCCACGCCGGGACTCAGAATGAGCAGTTCTTC. Encoded protein: CASSHAGTQNEQFF. The full variable domain, rest sourced from reference TRBV5-4 and TRBJ2-1, is ETGVTQSPTHLIKTRGQQVTLRCSSQSGHNTVSWYQQALGQGPQFIFQYYREEENGRGNFPPRFSGLQFPNYSSELNVNALELDDSALYLCASSHAGTQNEQFFGPGTRLTVL.